The T cell receptor (beta chain) under discussion was sequenced for a study of cytomegalovirus exposure and HLA in healthy donors. Study findings and constraints: Some V segments (TRBV6-2 and TRBV6-3 among them) were excluded as indistinguishable.

This CDR3 region has 16 residues. With V trimmed by 1 base and J by 5 bases, 5 bases remained unmatched. Germline values: CDR1 MGHRA, CDR2 YSYEKL. The PCR had 60 Vbeta and 13 Jbeta primers. Measured with immunoSEQ multiplex PCR; TCRdb has only the in-frame clones, and not every one. In the table there are about 78,000 clones, approximately 80% of which are singletons. In regard to this clone: No antigen is known for it.

Sequencing used PBMCs. The rearrangement links TRBV4-1 to TRBJ2-7; 13 bases map to TRBD2. The TCR was taken from a woman aged 45-60 years in good health and CMV-seropositive. The CDR3 loop is CASSQGTSGGAHEQYF. The CDR3 coding sequence is TGCGCCAGCAGCCAAGGTACTAGCGGGGGGGCCCACGAGCAGTACTTC.